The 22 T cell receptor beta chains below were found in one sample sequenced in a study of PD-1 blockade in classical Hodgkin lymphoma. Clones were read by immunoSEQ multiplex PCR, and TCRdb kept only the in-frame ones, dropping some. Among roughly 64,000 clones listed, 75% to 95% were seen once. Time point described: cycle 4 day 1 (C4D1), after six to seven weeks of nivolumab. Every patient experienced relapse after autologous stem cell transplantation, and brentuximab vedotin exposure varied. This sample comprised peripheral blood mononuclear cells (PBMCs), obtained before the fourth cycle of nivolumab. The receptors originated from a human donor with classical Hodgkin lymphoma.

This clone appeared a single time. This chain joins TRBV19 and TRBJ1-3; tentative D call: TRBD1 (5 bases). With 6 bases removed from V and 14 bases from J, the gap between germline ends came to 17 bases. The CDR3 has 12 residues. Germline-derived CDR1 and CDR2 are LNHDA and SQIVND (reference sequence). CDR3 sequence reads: CASRRGKEPVYF. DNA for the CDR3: TGTGCCAGTAGGCGGGGGAAGGAGCCGGTATATTTT.

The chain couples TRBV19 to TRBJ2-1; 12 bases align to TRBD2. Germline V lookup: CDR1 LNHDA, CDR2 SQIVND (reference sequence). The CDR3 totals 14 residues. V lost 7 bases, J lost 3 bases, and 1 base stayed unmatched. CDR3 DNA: TGTGCCAGTACGACTAGCGGGGGCTACAATGAGCAGTTCTTC. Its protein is CASTTSGGYNEQFF.

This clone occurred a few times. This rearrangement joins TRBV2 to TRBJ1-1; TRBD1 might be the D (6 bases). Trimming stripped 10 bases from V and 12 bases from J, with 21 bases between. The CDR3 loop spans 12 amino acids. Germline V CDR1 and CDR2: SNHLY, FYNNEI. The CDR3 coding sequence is TGTGCCACCCCAAGGAGGGAGGGGACAACTTTCTTT. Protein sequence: CATPRREGTTFF.

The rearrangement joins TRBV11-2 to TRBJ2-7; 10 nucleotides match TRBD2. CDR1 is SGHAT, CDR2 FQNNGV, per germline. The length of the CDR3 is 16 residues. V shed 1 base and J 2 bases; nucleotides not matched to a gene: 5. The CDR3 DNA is TGTGCCAGCAGCTTAGCGCCACTAGCGGGGACCTACGAGCAGTACTTC. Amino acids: CASSLAPLAGTYEQYF.

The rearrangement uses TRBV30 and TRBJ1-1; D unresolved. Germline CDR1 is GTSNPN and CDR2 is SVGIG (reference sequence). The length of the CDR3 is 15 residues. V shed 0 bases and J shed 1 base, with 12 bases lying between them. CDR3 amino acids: CAWSVWETSNTEAFF. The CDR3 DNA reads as TGTGCCTGGAGTGTCTGGGAAACCTCGAACACTGAAGCTTTCTTT.

The CDR3 bases are TGCGCCAGCAGCTTGGATTCGGGGAGACTCATAAACTATGGCTACACCTTC. Translating it yields CASSLDSGRLINYGYTF. V gene TRBV5-1 combines with J gene TRBJ1-2; no clear D gene. The CDR3 contains 17 residues. The ends were cut back, 0 bases at V and 2 bases at J, with 17 bases in the middle. Looked up from germline, CDR1 is SGHRS and CDR2 is YFSETQ.

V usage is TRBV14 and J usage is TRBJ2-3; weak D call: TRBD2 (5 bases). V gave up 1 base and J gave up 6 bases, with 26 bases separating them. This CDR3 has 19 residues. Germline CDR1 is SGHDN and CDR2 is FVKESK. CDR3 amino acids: CASSQAHLLSGITLDTQYF. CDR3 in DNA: TGTGCCAGCAGCCAAGCACACTTGTTATCGGGGATAACCCTGGATACGCAGTATTTT.

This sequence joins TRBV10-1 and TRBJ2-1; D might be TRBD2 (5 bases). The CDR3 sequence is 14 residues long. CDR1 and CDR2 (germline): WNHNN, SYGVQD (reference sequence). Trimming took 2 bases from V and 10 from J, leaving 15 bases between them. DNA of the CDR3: TGCGCCAGCAGTGAGCAAGTTCTAGCTGACGAGCAGTTCTTC. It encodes CASSEQVLADEQFF.

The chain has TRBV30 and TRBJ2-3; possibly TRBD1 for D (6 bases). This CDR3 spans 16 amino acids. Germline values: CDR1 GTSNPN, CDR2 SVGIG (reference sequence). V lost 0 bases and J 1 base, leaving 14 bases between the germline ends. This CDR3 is CAWSVDGGAGTDTQYF. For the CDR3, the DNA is TGTGCCTGGAGTGTTGATGGGGGCGCGGGCACAGATACGCAGTATTTT.

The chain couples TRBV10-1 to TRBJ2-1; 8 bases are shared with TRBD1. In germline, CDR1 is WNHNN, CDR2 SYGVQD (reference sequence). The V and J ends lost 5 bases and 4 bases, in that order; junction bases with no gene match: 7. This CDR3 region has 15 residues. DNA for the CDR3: TGCGCCAGCAGTTCAGGGGGCAGAGGGTACAATGAGCAGTTCTTC. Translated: CASSSGGRGYNEQFF.

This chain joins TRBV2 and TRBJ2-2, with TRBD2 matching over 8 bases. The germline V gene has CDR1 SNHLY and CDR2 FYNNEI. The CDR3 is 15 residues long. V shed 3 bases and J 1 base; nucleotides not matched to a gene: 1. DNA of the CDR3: TGTGCCAGCAGTGAGGCGGGGGGGAACACCGGGGAGCTGTTTTTT. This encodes CASSEAGGNTGELFF.

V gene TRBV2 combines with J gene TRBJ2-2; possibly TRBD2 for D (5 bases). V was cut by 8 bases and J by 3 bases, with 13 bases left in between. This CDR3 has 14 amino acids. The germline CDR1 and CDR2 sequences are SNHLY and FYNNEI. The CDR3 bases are TGTGCCAGCGGAGTGGGAGAATACACCGGGGAGCTGTTTTTT. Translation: CASGVGEYTGELFF.

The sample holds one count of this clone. The chain's CDR3 is CASSLEDRGPGEQYF. The CDR3 region has the DNA TGTGCCAGCAGCTTGGAGGACAGGGGGCCTGGCGAGCAGTACTTC. The gene calls are TRBV5-4 and TRBJ2-7, with 11 positions matching TRBD1. The germline CDR1 and CDR2 sequences are SGHNT and YYREEE (reference sequence). The CDR3 length is 15 residues. After removal of 0 bases from V and 6 bases from J, the junction contained 5 bases not matched to a gene.

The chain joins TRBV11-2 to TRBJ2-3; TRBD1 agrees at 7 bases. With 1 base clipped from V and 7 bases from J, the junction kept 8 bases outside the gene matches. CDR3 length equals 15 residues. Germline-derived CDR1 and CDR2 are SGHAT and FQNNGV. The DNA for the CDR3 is TGTGCCAGCAGCTTAGGGGACAGAGGGCAAAATACGCAGTATTTT. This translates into CASSLGDRGQNTQYF. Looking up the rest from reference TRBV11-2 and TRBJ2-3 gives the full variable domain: EAGVAQSPRYKIIEKRQSVAFWCNPISGHATLYWYQQILGQGPKLLIQFQNNGVVDDSQLPKDRFSAERLKGVDSTLKIQPAKLEDSAVYLCASSLGDRGQNTQYFGPGTRLTVL.

In nucleotides, the CDR3 is TGTGCCAGCAGCGTAGGCCCTGACGGCTACACCTTC. Protein: CASSVGPDGYTF. This chain links TRBV9 with TRBJ1-2; no firm D call. The CDR3 has 12 residues. Trimming cost V 0 bases and J 8 bases, with 8 bases left between them. Germline-derived CDR1 and CDR2 are SGDLS and YYNGEE.

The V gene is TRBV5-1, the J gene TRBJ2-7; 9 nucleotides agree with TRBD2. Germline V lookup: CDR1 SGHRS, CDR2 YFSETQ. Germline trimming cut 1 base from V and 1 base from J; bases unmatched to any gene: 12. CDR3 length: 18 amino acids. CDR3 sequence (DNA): TGCGCCAGCAGCTTGTTCCCTAGCGGGGAGGCTAATTCCTACGAGCAGTACTTC. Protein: CASSLFPSGEANSYEQYF.

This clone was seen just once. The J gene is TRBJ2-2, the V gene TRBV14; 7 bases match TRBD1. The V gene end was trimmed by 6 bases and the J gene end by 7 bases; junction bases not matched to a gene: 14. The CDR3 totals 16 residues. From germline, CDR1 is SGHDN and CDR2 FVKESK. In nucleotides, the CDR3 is TGTGCCAGCAGTCAACAAGGGGGCGCGAGTATCGGGGAGCTGTTTTTT. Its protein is CASSQQGGASIGELFF.

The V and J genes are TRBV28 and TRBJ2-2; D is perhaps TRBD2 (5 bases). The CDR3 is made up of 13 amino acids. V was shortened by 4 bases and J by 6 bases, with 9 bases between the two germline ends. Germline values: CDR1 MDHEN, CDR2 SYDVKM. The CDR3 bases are TGTGCCAGCAGTTATTCGGGGTCCGGGGAGCTGTTTTTT. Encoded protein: CASSYSGSGELFF.

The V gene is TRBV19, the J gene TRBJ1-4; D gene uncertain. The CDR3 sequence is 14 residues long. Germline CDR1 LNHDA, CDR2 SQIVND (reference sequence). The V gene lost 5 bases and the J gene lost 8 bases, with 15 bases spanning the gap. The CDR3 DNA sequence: TGTGCCAGTAGTGCCTCCGACATAGGAGAAAAACTGTTTTTT. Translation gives CASSASDIGEKLFF. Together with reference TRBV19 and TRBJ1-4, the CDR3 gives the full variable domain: DGGITQSPKYLFRKEGQNVTLSCEQNLNHDAMYWYRQDPGQGLRLIYYSQIVNDFQKGDIAEGYSVSREKKESFPLTVTSAQKNPTAFYLCASSASDIGEKLFFGSGTQLSVL.

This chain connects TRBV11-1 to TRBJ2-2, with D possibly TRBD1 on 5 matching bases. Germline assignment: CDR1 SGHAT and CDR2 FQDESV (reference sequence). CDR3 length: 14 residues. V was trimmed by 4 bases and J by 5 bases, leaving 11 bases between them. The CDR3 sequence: CASSSQYRTGELFF. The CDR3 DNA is TGTGCCAGCAGCTCACAATACAGGACCGGGGAGCTGTTTTTT.

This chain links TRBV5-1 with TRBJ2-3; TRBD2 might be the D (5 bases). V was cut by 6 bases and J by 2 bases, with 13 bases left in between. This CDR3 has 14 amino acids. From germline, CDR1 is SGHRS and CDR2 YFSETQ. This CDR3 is CASNFGRVTDTQYF. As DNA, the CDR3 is TGCGCCAGCAACTTTGGGCGGGTCACAGATACGCAGTATTTT.

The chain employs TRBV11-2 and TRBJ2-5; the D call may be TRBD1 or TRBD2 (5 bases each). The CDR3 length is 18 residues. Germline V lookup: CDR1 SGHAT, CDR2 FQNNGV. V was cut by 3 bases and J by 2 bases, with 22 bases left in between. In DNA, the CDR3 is TGTGCCAGCAGCTTGGATGAGGGACGGACAAGAAAGCAAGAGACCCAGTACTTC. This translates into CASSLDEGRTRKQETQYF.